A selection of T cell receptor beta chains follows, all from one sample in a study of identical twins. TCRdb re-called the 5' RACE reads with MiXCR, one entry per CDR3 protein. Among roughly 690,000 distinct CDR3 sequences listed, approximately 6% were seen once. Sequencing was carried out using naive T cells sorted from blood. The source is a man aged 18 to 30 in good health. Each CDR3 is given with its conserved first and last residue. The D gene is left open where the match is weak. The listing skips clone size in some rows; elsewhere it reads once, few, many or a size class.

D gene	V gene	J gene	clone size	CDR3 protein	CDR3 DNA
.	TRBV7-9	TRBJ1-5	many	CASSSLVEAVLNQPQHF	TGTGCCAGCAGCTCTTTGGTGGAAGCGGTCTTAAATCAGCCCCAGCATTTT
.	TRBV20-1	TRBJ2-7	.	CSARDLLRQYF	TGCAGTGCTAGAGATCTCCTCCGGCAGTACTTC
.	TRBV27	TRBJ1-5	many	CASSGTNQPQHF	TGTGCCAGCAGTGGGACAAATCAGCCCCAGCATTTT
.	TRBV28	TRBJ2-2	many	CASRTNTGELFF	TGTGCCAGTCGGACGAACACCGGGGAGCTGTTTTTT
TRBD1	TRBV4-2	TRBJ2-5	many	CASSQPHGTAEETQYF	TGTGCCAGCAGCCAACCCCATGGGACAGCCGAGGAGACCCAGTACTTC
.	TRBV20-1	TRBJ2-1	many	CSASKGVGGEQFF	TGCAGTGCTAGCAAGGGGGTCGGGGGTGAGCAGTTCTTC
TRBD1	TRBV30	TRBJ1-5	few	CAWSPGQGQPQHF	TGTGCCTGGAGTCCCGGACAGGGACAGCCCCAGCATTTT
.	TRBV29-1	TRBJ2-1	many	CSVVSAEEQFF	TGCAGCGTGGTCTCAGCGGAAGAGCAGTTCTTC
TRBD1	TRBV12-3/TRBV12-4	TRBJ1-5	many	CASSRQGGVNQPQHF	TGTGCCAGCAGTAGACAGGGGGGGGTCAATCAGCCCCAGCATTTT
TRBD1	TRBV15	TRBJ2-6	.	CATSSDGTGFSGANVLTF	TGTGCCACCAGCAGCGACGGGACAGGATTCTCTGGGGCCAACGTCCTGACTTTC
.	TRBV12-3/TRBV12-4	TRBJ1-1	many	CASFFGGRGTEAFF	TGTGCCAGCTTTTTCGGGGGGCGAGGAACTGAAGCTTTCTTT